The rows below give T cell receptor beta chains drawn from one sample of a study of cytomegalovirus exposure and HLA in healthy donors. Generated by immunoSEQ multiplex PCR, the TCRdb table keeps only in-frame clones and is missing some. Here the sample spans fewer than 85,000 clones, 78% being singletons. The sequencing sample was made of PBMCs. The receptors were gathered from a man younger than 30 in good health and CMV-seropositive. CDR3s include the opening cysteine and the closing phenylalanine or tryptophan. Each record gives: CDR3 protein, CDR3 DNA, D gene, V gene, J gene, clone size. A D gene is named only where the DNA matches it firmly. Not all rows give a size; the values are once, few, many and, for expanded clones, a class.

CDR3aa: CASSIKAGFEAFF; CDR3nt: TGTGCCAGTAGTATTAAGGCGGGATTTGAAGCTTTCTTT; d_gene: .; v_gene: TRBV19; j_gene: TRBJ1-1; abundance: .
CDR3aa: CSVGGQGITGELFF; CDR3nt: TGCAGCGTTGGCGGACAGGGAATAACCGGGGAGCTGTTTTTT; d_gene: TRBD1; v_gene: TRBV29-1; j_gene: TRBJ2-2; abundance: few
CDR3aa: CATEREGLGQYF; CDR3nt: TGTGCCACCGAGCGGGAGGGCCTAGGGCAGTACTTC; d_gene: TRBD2; v_gene: TRBV5-6; j_gene: TRBJ2-7; abundance: few
CDR3aa: CASSQEGVGGLSYGYTF; CDR3nt: TGTGCCAGCAGCCAAGAGGGGGTCGGGGGACTTAGCTATGGCTACACCTTC; d_gene: .; v_gene: TRBV4-2; j_gene: TRBJ1-2; abundance: .
CDR3aa: CASSLVGDYGYTF; CDR3nt: TGCGCCAGCAGCTTGGTTGGAGACTATGGCTACACCTTC; d_gene: .; v_gene: TRBV5-1; j_gene: TRBJ1-2; abundance: .
CDR3aa: CASSPTGGGNQPQHF; CDR3nt: TGCGCCAGCAGCCCGACAGGTGGAGGCAATCAGCCCCAGCATTTT; d_gene: .; v_gene: TRBV5-1; j_gene: TRBJ1-5; abundance: .
CDR3aa: CASSSPPADRHPYEQYF; CDR3nt: TGCGCCAGCAGCTCCCCACCCGCCGACAGACATCCCTACGAGCAGTACTTC; d_gene: .; v_gene: TRBV5-1; j_gene: TRBJ2-7; abundance: .
CDR3aa: CASSHLQARENYEQYF; CDR3nt: TGCGCCAGCAGCCATCTTCAGGCGAGGGAAAACTACGAGCAGTACTTC; d_gene: .; v_gene: TRBV4-1; j_gene: TRBJ2-7; abundance: .
CDR3aa: CASSVIQGGAGELFF; CDR3nt: TGTGCCAGCAGTGTGATACAGGGTGGAGCCGGGGAGCTGTTTTTT; d_gene: .; v_gene: TRBV2; j_gene: TRBJ2-2; abundance: .
CDR3aa: CASEARYEQYF; CDR3nt: TGTGCCAGCGAGGCACGTTACGAGCAGTACTTC; d_gene: .; v_gene: TRBV28; j_gene: TRBJ2-7; abundance: .
CDR3aa: CSAIIYNEQFF; CDR3nt: TGCAGTGCAATCATCTACAATGAGCAGTTCTTC; d_gene: .; v_gene: TRBV20-1; j_gene: TRBJ2-1; abundance: .
CDR3aa: CASSQDGWGQGSDTQYF; CDR3nt: TGTGCCAGCAGCCAAGATGGCTGGGGACAGGGGTCAGATACGCAGTATTTT; d_gene: TRBD1; v_gene: TRBV4-2; j_gene: TRBJ2-3; abundance: .
CDR3aa: CASSRDSNEKLFF; CDR3nt: TGTGCCAGCAGCCGGGACAGTAATGAAAAACTGTTTTTT; d_gene: TRBD1; v_gene: TRBV5-6; j_gene: TRBJ1-4; abundance: few
CDR3aa: CASSSREGLVTQYF; CDR3nt: TGTGCCAGCAGCTCGCGGGAGGGCCTAGTTACGCAGTATTTT; d_gene: TRBD2; v_gene: TRBV7-8; j_gene: TRBJ2-3; abundance: .
CDR3aa: CASSLAWEVEQYF; CDR3nt: TGTGCCAGCAGCTTGGCTTGGGAGGTCGAGCAGTACTTC; d_gene: .; v_gene: TRBV5-4; j_gene: TRBJ2-7; abundance: .
CDR3aa: CASSVGVLTEAFF; CDR3nt: TGTGCCAGCAGCGTAGGAGTTCTCACTGAAGCTTTCTTT; d_gene: .; v_gene: TRBV9; j_gene: TRBJ1-1; abundance: .
CDR3aa: CASSGSITDTQYF; CDR3nt: TGTGCCAGTAGCGGGTCCATCACAGATACGCAGTATTTT; d_gene: TRBD2; v_gene: TRBV6-5; j_gene: TRBJ2-3; abundance: .
CDR3aa: CASSVYEDYGYTF; CDR3nt: TGTGCCAGCAGTGTATACGAGGACTATGGCTACACCTTC; d_gene: .; v_gene: TRBV28; j_gene: TRBJ1-2; abundance: .
CDR3aa: CASSLLRGLANYNEQFF; CDR3nt: TGTGCCAGCAGCCTACTTAGGGGGCTAGCGAATTACAATGAGCAGTTCTTC; d_gene: .; v_gene: TRBV4-2; j_gene: TRBJ2-1; abundance: .
CDR3aa: CASSGPDSSSGNTIYF; CDR3nt: TGCGCCAGCAGCGGGCCGGACAGCAGCTCTGGAAACACCATATATTTT; d_gene: .; v_gene: TRBV5-1; j_gene: TRBJ1-3; abundance: .
CDR3aa: CASRDKRTYNEQFF; CDR3nt: TGTGCCAGCAGGGATAAGCGGACCTACAATGAGCAGTTCTTC; d_gene: .; v_gene: TRBV27; j_gene: TRBJ2-1; abundance: .
CDR3aa: CASSLQGKSLANYGYTF; CDR3nt: TGCGCCAGCAGCCTACAGGGTAAATCCCTCGCTAACTATGGCTACACCTTC; d_gene: .; v_gene: TRBV4-1; j_gene: TRBJ1-2; abundance: few
CDR3aa: CASYDRMNTEAFF; CDR3nt: TGTGCCAGCTACGACAGGATGAACACTGAAGCTTTCTTT; d_gene: .; v_gene: TRBV6-5; j_gene: TRBJ1-1; abundance: .
CDR3aa: CASSPFGTSPNEQFF; CDR3nt: TGCGCCAGCAGCCCCTTCGGGACTAGCCCCAATGAGCAGTTCTTC; d_gene: TRBD2; v_gene: TRBV5-1; j_gene: TRBJ2-1; abundance: few
CDR3aa: CASSLGPGIIYGYTF; CDR3nt: TGCGCCAGCAGCTTGGGTCCAGGTATCATCTATGGCTACACCTTC; d_gene: .; v_gene: TRBV5-1; j_gene: TRBJ1-2; abundance: once
CDR3aa: CASSHPSGANTGELFF; CDR3nt: TGTGCCAGCAGCCATCCTAGCGGCGCGAACACCGGGGAGCTGTTTTTT; d_gene: TRBD2; v_gene: TRBV4-2; j_gene: TRBJ2-2; abundance: .
CDR3aa: CASRSSSGLHNEQFF; CDR3nt: TGTGCCAGCAGGAGCTCTAGCGGGCTTCACAATGAGCAGTTCTTC; d_gene: TRBD2; v_gene: TRBV27; j_gene: TRBJ2-1; abundance: .
CDR3aa: CASSLVQQYF; CDR3nt: TGTGCCAGCAGCTTAGTCCAACAGTACTTC; d_gene: .; v_gene: TRBV7-3; j_gene: TRBJ2-7; abundance: .
CDR3aa: CASSSQGWSGEQFF; CDR3nt: TGTGCCAGCAGTTCTCAGGGTTGGAGTGGGGAGCAGTTCTTC; d_gene: .; v_gene: TRBV28; j_gene: TRBJ2-1; abundance: .
CDR3aa: CASSFTSQGLSGNTIYF; CDR3nt: TGTGCCAGCAGCTTCACCTCTCAGGGGCTTTCGGGAAACACCATATATTTT; d_gene: .; v_gene: TRBV14; j_gene: TRBJ1-3; abundance: few
CDR3aa: CASSQGGSGSTDTQYF; CDR3nt: TGTGCCAGCAGCCAAGGGGGAAGCGGCTCCACAGATACGCAGTATTTT; d_gene: .; v_gene: TRBV4-2; j_gene: TRBJ2-3; abundance: .
CDR3aa: CASSQGGSGTPYNEQFF; CDR3nt: TGTGCCAGCAGCCAAGGTGGGAGCGGGACACCCTACAATGAGCAGTTCTTC; d_gene: .; v_gene: TRBV14; j_gene: TRBJ2-1; abundance: .
CDR3aa: CASSYSGQGRYGYTF; CDR3nt: TGTGCCAGCAGTTACTCAGGCCAGGGAAGGTATGGCTACACCTTC; d_gene: .; v_gene: TRBV6-5; j_gene: TRBJ1-2; abundance: .
CDR3aa: CASSQDRFETQYF; CDR3nt: TGTGCCAGCAGCCAAGATCGGTTTGAGACCCAGTACTTC; d_gene: .; v_gene: TRBV14; j_gene: TRBJ2-5; abundance: .
CDR3aa: CASDPWGERYQETQYF; CDR3nt: TGCGCCAGCGACCCATGGGGGGAGAGGTACCAAGAGACCCAGTACTTC; d_gene: .; v_gene: TRBV10-1; j_gene: TRBJ2-5; abundance: .
CDR3aa: CASSSGTVQETQYF; CDR3nt: TGTGCTAGCAGCTCTGGGACAGTCCAAGAGACCCAGTACTTC; d_gene: TRBD1; v_gene: TRBV7-7; j_gene: TRBJ2-5; abundance: .
CDR3aa: CASSQGRGVQPQHF; CDR3nt: TGCGCCAGCAGTCAAGGCAGGGGGGTTCAGCCCCAGCATTTT; d_gene: TRBD1; v_gene: TRBV10-2; j_gene: TRBJ1-5; abundance: .
CDR3aa: CASSLPNQGAYEQYF; CDR3nt: TGTGCCAGCAGTTTACCCAACCAGGGGGCCTACGAGCAGTACTTC; d_gene: TRBD1; v_gene: TRBV28; j_gene: TRBJ2-7; abundance: .
CDR3aa: CASSLGTGVYGYTF; CDR3nt: TGCGCCAGCAGCTTGGGGACAGGGGTCTATGGCTACACCTTC; d_gene: TRBD1; v_gene: TRBV5-1; j_gene: TRBJ1-2; abundance: few
CDR3aa: CASSLGNQKETQYF; CDR3nt: TGCGCCAGCAGCTTGGGCAACCAGAAAGAGACCCAGTACTTC; d_gene: .; v_gene: TRBV5-1; j_gene: TRBJ2-5; abundance: .
CDR3aa: CASSYSSGTANNEQFF; CDR3nt: TGTGCCAGCAGTTACTCATCCGGGACAGCTAACAATGAGCAGTTCTTC; d_gene: TRBD1; v_gene: TRBV6-5; j_gene: TRBJ2-1; abundance: .
CDR3aa: CASTTGAGYTF; CDR3nt: TGTGCCAGCACTACAGGGGCCGGCTACACCTTC; d_gene: TRBD1; v_gene: TRBV28; j_gene: TRBJ1-2; abundance: .
CDR3aa: CSVEDWEEDTQYF; CDR3nt: TGCAGCGTTGAAGATTGGGAGGAAGATACGCAGTATTTT; d_gene: .; v_gene: TRBV29-1; j_gene: TRBJ2-3; abundance: once
CDR3aa: CASHPGTGRVYGYTF; CDR3nt: TGCGCCAGCCACCCGGGGACAGGGAGAGTCTATGGCTACACCTTC; d_gene: TRBD1; v_gene: TRBV5-1; j_gene: TRBJ1-2; abundance: few
CDR3aa: CASSQFSGNSAGELFF; CDR3nt: TGCGCCAGCAGCCAGTTTAGCGGGAATTCGGCCGGGGAGCTGTTTTTT; d_gene: TRBD2; v_gene: TRBV4-1; j_gene: TRBJ2-2; abundance: .
CDR3aa: CASRQGPGATEAFF; CDR3nt: TGTGCCAGCAGGCAGGGTCCTGGGGCCACTGAAGCTTTCTTT; d_gene: .; v_gene: TRBV27; j_gene: TRBJ1-1; abundance: many